What follows are 26 T cell receptor beta chains derived from one specimen sequenced in a study of T-cell memory formation after mild COVID-19. TCRdb recomputed calls from the 5' RACE reads with MiXCR, one row per CDR3 protein. The table includes just over 400,000 distinct CDR3 sequences, less than 25% detected once. Sequenced input: PBMCs or a T cell subset sorted from them (not recorded which). The receptors stem from an adult woman who had mild COVID-19 (a few samples of this study predate the infection). Cell type and time point are not known.

This clonotype was recorded a few times. The chain is built from TRBV7-2 and TRBJ2-5; no clear D. Per the germline V gene, CDR1 is SGHTA and CDR2 is FQGNSA. Trimming cost V 1 base and J 2 bases, with 14 bases left between them. CDR3 length: 16 residues. This CDR3 reads CASSLGPNLRQETQYF. Here the CDR3 DNA reads TGTGCCAGCAGCTTAGGCCCGAACCTCCGGCAAGAGACCCAGTACTTC.

The J gene is TRBJ2-7, the V gene TRBV12-3 or TRBV12-4, with D possibly matching TRBD1 (6 bases). The CDR3 length is 15 residues. V shed 6 bases and J shed 5 bases, with 20 bases lying between them. This CDR3 reads CASSIITGNLHEQYF. CDR3 sequence (DNA): TGTGCCAGCAGCATAATTACAGGGAATCTCCACGAGCAGTACTTC.

The CDR3, as DNA: TGTGCCAGTAGTATCTGGAGGGAGGATCAGCCCCAGCATTTT. Protein: CASSIWREDQPQHF. The V and J genes are TRBV19 and TRBJ1-5; no firm D call. V was trimmed by 3 bases and J by 5 bases, leaving 11 bases between them. The V gene's germline CDR1 is LNHDA and CDR2 SQIVND (reference sequence). The CDR3 runs to 14 residues.

The V and J genes are TRBV18 and TRBJ2-6; D is ambiguous. CDR1 is KGHSH and CDR2 is LQKENI in the germline V gene. The ends were cut back, 6 bases at V and 0 bases at J, with 6 bases in the middle. The CDR3 loop spans 14 amino acids. The CDR3 DNA sequence: TGTGCCAGCTCTGCGAGCTCTGGGGCCAACGTCCTGACTTTC. This encodes CASSASSGANVLTF.

In this sample, this clonotype turned up a few times. The chain joins TRBV12-3 or TRBV12-4 to TRBJ2-3; 15 bases align to TRBD2. The CDR3 extends over 15 amino acids. Losses at the gene ends were 6 bases for V and 5 bases for J; bases not matched to a gene: 3. Here the CDR3 reads CASRRTSGRGDTQYF. The CDR3 DNA reads TGTGCCAGCAGAAGGACTAGCGGGAGGGGAGATACGCAGTATTTT.

The J gene is TRBJ2-3, the V gene TRBV18; 7 bases are shared with TRBD1. V gave up 3 bases and J gave up 4 bases; unmatched junction bases: 10. This CDR3 is 16 amino acids long. Germline V gene data show CDR1 as KGHSH and CDR2 as LQKENI. The CDR3 DNA follows: TGTGCCAGCTCACCGCAAGATGTGACAGGGTCAGATACGCAGTATTTT. Protein sequence: CASSPQDVTGSDTQYF.

CDR3 region: CASRSRPSSGNTIYF. The DNA for the CDR3 is TGTGCCAGCAGGTCTAGACCCAGCTCTGGAAACACCATATATTTT. The chain carries TRBV7-2 and TRBJ1-3, with D unresolved. The CDR3 has 15 amino acids. V lost 6 bases to trimming and J lost 0 bases, with 12 bases between them. CDR1 and CDR2 (germline): SGHTA, FQGNSA.

At least ten counts were recorded for this clonotype. The V gene is TRBV12-3 or TRBV12-4, the J gene TRBJ2-7; 11 nucleotides line up with TRBD2. V lost 3 bases to trimming and J lost 4 bases; unmatched junction nucleotides: 2. The CDR3 spans 14 residues. The CDR3 sequence is CASSLSSGGYEQYF. The DNA for the CDR3 is TGTGCCAGCAGTTTGTCTAGCGGGGGGTACGAGCAGTACTTC.

There are a few counts of this clonotype. This chain joins TRBV7-9 and TRBJ2-7; D might be TRBD2 (6 bases). Trimming shortened V by 2 bases and J by 3 bases, and 14 bases separated the two germline ends. CDR1 is SEHNR and CDR2 is FQNEAQ in the germline V gene (reference sequence). The length of the CDR3 is 15 residues. This chain's CDR3 is CASSLMVGGFYEQYF. CDR3 in DNA: TGTGCCAGCAGCTTAATGGTCGGGGGTTTCTACGAGCAGTACTTC.

The sample holds a few counts of this clonotype. The chain links TRBV10-3 to TRBJ2-7; D is ambiguous. Germline V gives CDR1 ENHRY, CDR2 SYGVKD. This CDR3 has 20 residues. The germline V and J ends were trimmed by 5 bases and 0 bases, with 29 bases remaining between them. The CDR3 loop is CAISSPGLGLEGRSSYEQYF. The CDR3, as DNA: TGTGCCATCAGTTCCCCAGGCCTTGGGCTTGAAGGTCGGTCCTCCTACGAGCAGTACTTC.

Only a few counts were recorded for this clonotype. This chain uses TRBV18 with TRBJ2-2; 8 positions agree with TRBD1. Trimming cost V 1 base and J 0 bases; bases outside gene matches: 4. The CDR3 covers 17 residues. From germline, CDR1 is KGHSH and CDR2 LQKENI. The CDR3 DNA reads TGTGCCAGCTCACCACTAGGGACAGGCCCGAACACCGGGGAGCTGTTTTTT. Amino acid sequence: CASSPLGTGPNTGELFF.

V and J are TRBV24-1 and TRBJ2-1, with D perhaps TRBD1 or TRBD2 (6 bases each). Trimming stripped 4 bases from V and 9 bases from J, with 18 bases between. The germline V gene encodes CDR1 KGHDR and CDR2 SFDVKD. There are 15 residues in the CDR3. The CDR3 loop is CATSDPRFRGGEQFF. CDR3 coding DNA: TGTGCCACCAGTGACCCCCGGTTCAGGGGAGGTGAGCAGTTCTTC.

V and J are TRBV9 and TRBJ2-7; 7 bases agree with TRBD2. J gave up 7 bases and V 3 bases, and 13 bases lay outside the gene matches. The CDR3 runs 15 residues. The germline gives CDR1 SGDLS, CDR2 YYNGEE. CDR3 bases: TGTGCCAGCAGCGCCGGAGGAAGGCTGGGAGGGGAGCAGTACTTC. It encodes CASSAGGRLGGEQYF.

This chain connects TRBV12-3 or TRBV12-4 to TRBJ1-2; D not resolved. Trimming stripped 6 bases from V and 8 bases from J, with 13 bases between. The CDR3 runs 12 residues. The CDR3 is CASRPHILGYTF. The CDR3, as DNA: TGTGCCAGCAGGCCTCATATTTTAGGCTACACCTTC.

V usage is TRBV12-3 or TRBV12-4 and J usage is TRBJ2-1, with 7 bases identical to TRBD1. The CDR3 has 16 residues. J was trimmed by 4 bases and V by 7 bases; bases with no gene match: 13. CDR3 residues: CASTMKRGLAYNEQFF. The CDR3 DNA follows: TGTGCCAGCACCATGAAGAGGGGGCTGGCGTACAATGAGCAGTTCTTC.

This clonotype turned up a few times. The V gene is TRBV11-1, the J gene TRBJ1-5, with TRBD1 as a possible D gene (5 bases). CDR1 is SGHAT, CDR2 FQDESV, per germline (reference sequence). This CDR3 contains 15 residues. V shed 5 bases and J shed 0 bases, with 11 bases lying between them. CDR3 bases: TGTGCCAGCAGCCGGGACGGCTATAGCAATCAGCCCCAGCATTTT. Protein product: CASSRDGYSNQPQHF. Full variable domain (outside the CDR3, taken from reference TRBV11-1 and TRBJ1-5): EAEVAQSPRYKITEKSQAVAFWCDPISGHATLYWYRQILGQGPELLVQFQDESVVDDSQLPKDRFSAERLKGVDSTLKIQPAELGDSAMYLCASSRDGYSNQPQHFGDGTRLSIL.

Only a few counts were recorded for this clonotype. The chain links TRBV9 to TRBJ2-7; TRBD2 matches 10 bases. Germline CDR1 and CDR2: SGDLS and YYNGEE. CDR3 length: 16 residues. The junction had 6 bases not matched to a gene; V was cut back by 0 bases and J by 3 bases. This CDR3 is CASSVDERGGSYEQYF. In DNA, the CDR3 is TGTGCCAGCAGCGTAGACGAGCGGGGGGGCAGCTACGAGCAGTACTTC.

This sequence joins TRBV20-1 and TRBJ2-2, with 16 bases aligning to TRBD2. CDR1 and CDR2 from the germline V gene are DFQATT and SNEGSKA (reference sequence). The CDR3 has 18 amino acids. J was trimmed by 5 bases and V by 2 bases; bases with no gene match: 8. The CDR3 protein is CSARRLGLAGGLTGELFF. The CDR3 DNA follows: TGCAGTGCTAGAAGGCTGGGACTAGCGGGGGGGCTTACCGGGGAGCTGTTTTTT.

In this sample, this clonotype turned up a few times. V gene TRBV30 combines with J gene TRBJ2-3, with D hard to call. The V end lost 1 base, the J end lost 6 bases, and 14 bases lay between the germline ends. The CDR3 length is 14 residues. Germline lookup yields CDR1 GTSNPN and CDR2 SVGIG (reference sequence). DNA for the CDR3: TGTGCCTGGAGTGACGGAACCGGCGTGGATACGCAGTATTTT. Translating gives CAWSDGTGVDTQYF.

The J gene is TRBJ1-1, the V gene TRBV6-1, with TRBD1 identical over 10 bases. The germline CDR1 and CDR2 sequences are MNHNS and SASEGT. J was trimmed by 0 bases and V by 4 bases; bases with no gene match: 5. The CDR3 is 16 amino acids. CDR3 residues: CASSVMGQGMNTEAFF. The CDR3 DNA is TGTGCCAGCAGTGTAATGGGACAGGGGATGAACACTGAAGCTTTCTTT.

V and J are TRBV20-1 and TRBJ1-2, with a weak D call TRBD1 (5 bases). The V gene's germline CDR1 is DFQATT and CDR2 SNEGSKA (reference sequence). Trimming pared 1 base from V and 7 bases from J, leaving 10 bases between. The CDR3 consists of 12 residues. This CDR3 reads CSARGGKPGYTF. The CDR3 DNA sequence: TGCAGTGCTAGAGGGGGGAAGCCTGGCTACACCTTC.

This rearrangement joins TRBV5-1 to TRBJ1-1, with D possibly TRBD1 on 5 matching bases. The ends were cut back, 4 bases at V and 0 bases at J, with 10 bases in the middle. The CDR3 consists of 14 residues. Germline-derived CDR1 and CDR2 are SGHRS and YFSETQ. Here the CDR3 reads CASSGQGMNTEAFF. The DNA of the CDR3 is TGCGCCAGCAGCGGCCAGGGCATGAACACTGAAGCTTTCTTT. Together with reference TRBV5-1 and TRBJ1-1, the CDR3 gives the full variable domain: KAGVTQTPRYLIKTRGQQVTLSCSPISGHRSVSWYQQTPGQGLQFLFEYFSETQRNKGNFPGRFSGRQFSNSRSEMNVSTLELGDSALYLCASSGQGMNTEAFFGQGTRLTVV.

V gene TRBV7-8 combines with J gene TRBJ2-5; 8 bases match TRBD1. CDR1 is SGHVS, CDR2 FQNEAQ, per germline. This CDR3 contains 16 residues. The trim removed 6 bases at V and 1 base at J, leaving 10 bases unmatched. CDR3 DNA sequence: TGTGCCAGCAGGGATCAGGGGGCCGTTGTCCAAGAGACCCAGTACTTC. This gives the protein CASRDQGAVVQETQYF.

The chain combines TRBV30 with TRBJ2-7; the D gene is possibly TRBD1 (6 bases). This CDR3 contains 13 residues. Germline V gives CDR1 GTSNPN, CDR2 SVGIG (reference sequence). V was cut by 2 bases and J by 3 bases, with 11 bases left in between. This CDR3 reads CAWSHGQYYEQYF. CDR3 sequence (DNA): TGTGCCTGGAGTCACGGACAGTACTACGAGCAGTACTTC.

The chain is built from TRBV11-3 and TRBJ1-2; 8 nucleotides line up with TRBD1. Unmatched junction bases numbered 4, after V lost 4 bases and J lost 6 bases. The CDR3 loop spans 13 amino acids. The germline V gene has CDR1 SGHNT and CDR2 YENEEA. The CDR3 spells CASSYPTGDGYTF. The CDR3 DNA is TGTGCCAGCAGCTACCCGACAGGGGATGGCTACACCTTC.

This chain joins TRBV20-1 and TRBJ2-1; D call uncertain. Germline assignment: CDR1 DFQATT and CDR2 SNEGSKA (reference sequence). Trimming shortened V by 0 bases and J by 9 bases, and 27 bases separated the two germline ends. The CDR3 runs to 18 residues. Written as DNA, the CDR3 is TGCAGTGCTAGAGACCCGCTCAGGTCCCCAACCAGTAGTTCTGAGCAGTTCTTC. Protein product: CSARDPLRSPTSSSEQFF.